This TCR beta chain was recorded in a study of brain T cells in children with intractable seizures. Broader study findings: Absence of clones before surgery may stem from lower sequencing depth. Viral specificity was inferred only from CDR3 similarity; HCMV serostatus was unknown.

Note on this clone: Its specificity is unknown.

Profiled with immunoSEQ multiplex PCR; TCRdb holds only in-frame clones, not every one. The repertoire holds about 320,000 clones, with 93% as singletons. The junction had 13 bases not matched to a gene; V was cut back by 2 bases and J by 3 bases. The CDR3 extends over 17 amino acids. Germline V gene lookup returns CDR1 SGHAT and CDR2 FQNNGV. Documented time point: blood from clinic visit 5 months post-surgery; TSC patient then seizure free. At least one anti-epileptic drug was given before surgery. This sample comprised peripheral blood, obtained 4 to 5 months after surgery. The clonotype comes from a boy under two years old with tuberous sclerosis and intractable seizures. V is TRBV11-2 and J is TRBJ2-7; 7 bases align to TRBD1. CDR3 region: CASSLFPLTGDNYEQYF. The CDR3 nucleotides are TGTGCCAGCAGCTTATTCCCCCTCACAGGGGACAACTACGAGCAGTACTTC. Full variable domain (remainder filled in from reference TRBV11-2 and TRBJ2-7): EAGVAQSPRYKIIEKRQSVAFWCNPISGHATLYWYQQILGQGPKLLIQFQNNGVVDDSQLPKDRFSAERLKGVDSTLKIQPAKLEDSAVYLCASSLFPLTGDNYEQYFGPGTRLTVT.